The T cell receptor (beta chain) described here comes from a study of monozygotic twins with inflammatory bowel disease. Template switching was used to attach UMIs, which incorporated a 6-nucleotide sample barcode. TCRdb reanalyzed the 5' RACE reads and collapses them to one entry per CDR3 protein, without DNA. The data include about 450,000 distinct CDR3 sequences; the top ten clones carry approximately 2.4%. Sequencing was carried out using blood. This clonotype was obtained from a human donor with ulcerative colitis or Crohn's disease, or a healthy co-twin of an affected twin (not recorded which).

The CDR3 sequence: CASSLANRKTSGFQETQYF. The chain uses TRBV5-1 and TRBJ2-5; with no DNA, the TCRdb D assignment of TRBD2 cannot be verified. The CDR3 is 19 amino acids. Germline V gives CDR1 SGHRS, CDR2 YFSETQ.